This TCR beta chain originates from a study of T cells in Graves' hyperthyroidism and ophthalmopathy. This clonotype appeared many times. Patients aged 18 to 65 with hyperthyroidism were newly diagnosed, with duration under 2 months. It was uncontrolled infection, other autoimmune disease, pregnancy or lactation that excluded patients. Losses at the gene ends were 2 bases for V and 6 bases for J; bases not matched to a gene: 7. The CDR3 runs 15 residues. Germline loops: CDR1 DFQATT, CDR2 SNEGSKA (reference sequence). RNA transcripts provided the source from which TCR beta CDR3 regions were amplified. The HTBI primer set served for first-round RT-PCR of the TCR CDR3. Each CDR3 protein is one row after TCRdb ran MiXCR on the multiplex PCR reads. The table lists approximately 640,000 distinct CDR3 sequences, 17% of them singletons.

The receptor was isolated from a man aged 50 to 60 with Graves' hyperthyroidism. The sequencing sample was made of blood. The genes are TRBV20-1 and TRBJ2-1, with 10 bases lining up with TRBD2. The CDR3 region is CSARPPSGSGNEQFF. The CDR3 region has the DNA TGCAGTGCTAGACCGCCTAGCGGGAGTGGCAATGAGCAGTTCTTC.